This entry features one T cell receptor beta chain sequence. Its antigen is not identified. This sample stems from a study of vaccination and CD4 T cells after COVID-19. Whole-study results and caveats: Analysis covered relatively few convalescent patients and lacked any early post-infection timepoints.

Stated treatment: roughly 10-day PBMC culture with coronavirus spike peptide pools or control peptides (ViraFEST assay). In the ViraFEST assay, peptide-pool expansion preceded TCR sequencing of expanded clonotypes. V lost 6 bases to trimming and J lost 4 bases, with 12 bases between them. The CDR3 runs 13 residues. Oncomine TCR Beta short-read sequencing was applied to DNA from cultured CD4+ T cells. The authors extracted genomic DNA from cultured CD4+ T cells. Via MiXCR, TCRdb re-called the PCR reads, giving one row per CDR3 protein. The sample lists some 16,000 distinct CDR3 sequences; approximately 44% were seen once.

V is TRBV12-3 or TRBV12-4 and J is TRBJ1-2; perhaps TRBD1 as D (5 bases). The specimen was CD4+ T cells from blood, cultured in vitro, collected after SARS-CoV-2 vaccination. The TCR originated in a human donor who had recovered from COVID-19. The DNA of the CDR3 is TGTGCCAGCAGCCACGACAGACGCTATGGCTACACCTTC. The encoded protein is CASSHDRRYGYTF.